This T cell receptor (beta chain) was identified in a study of blood T cells in healthy people across ages. Germline CDR1 SNHLY, CDR2 FYNNEI. The CDR3 extends over 14 amino acids. The authors ran a second PCR of roughly 6 to 12 cycles using a sample-barcoded 5' primer and a J-beta primer mix. A 12-random-nucleotide template-switch adaptor tagged each cDNA molecule. Each CDR3 protein is one row after TCRdb ran MiXCR on the 5' RACE reads. The sample carries 800,000 to 950,000 distinct CDR3 sequences, 25% to 30% recorded once. Peripheral blood from each donor was collected in a volume of approximately 10 milliliters. This clonotype was recorded a few times. A read error may produce the germline difference seen at one junction end. The same sample was also studied in work on T cells of mothers and their children.

The genes are TRBV2 and TRBJ1-2; no firm D call. This sequence was found in a middle-aged woman in good health. Sequencing input: blood. Here the CDR3 reads CASSPEGFDYGYTF. The CDR3 DNA follows: TGTGCCAGCAGTCCTGAGGGATTCGACTATGGTTACACCTTC. The whole variable domain, remainder taken from reference TRBV2 and TRBJ1-2, is EPEVTQTPSHQVTQMGQEVILRCVPISNHLYFYWYRQILGQKVEFLVSFYNNEISEKSEIFDDQFSVERPDGSNFTLKIRSTKLEDSAMYFCASSPEGFDYGYTFGSGTRLTVV.